This entry lists 15 T cell receptor beta chains sequenced from one sample in a study of blood T cell repertoires in COVID-19. The data were produced by immunoSEQ multiplex PCR, yet TCRdb's version contains in-frame clones alone and is incomplete. This sample yields some 97,000 clones, of which approximately 86% are seen a single time; roughly 6% belongs to the top ten. Sequences were obtained from peripheral blood. Receptors were obtained from a woman in her sixties or seventies with acute or convalescent COVID-19.

CDR3 in DNA: TGTGCCAGCAGCTTAGGACAGGGGGACCATGAGCAGTTCTTC. Translated: CASSLGQGDHEQFF. This chain connects TRBV7-9 to TRBJ2-1; 9 nucleotides line up with TRBD1. Per germline, CDR1 SEHNR and CDR2 FQNEAQ (reference sequence). Unmatched junction bases numbered 3, after V lost 1 base and J lost 8 bases. This CDR3 comprises 14 residues.

The chain has TRBV7-8 and TRBJ2-1; TRBD2 might be the D (6 bases). This CDR3 is 12 amino acids long. V gave up 8 bases and J gave up 12 bases, with 17 bases separating them. Germline CDR1 reads SGHVS; CDR2 reads FQNEAQ. CDR3 sequence: CASSPLMGGQFF. CDR3 DNA sequence: TGTGCCAGCTCTCCCCTCATGGGAGGGCAGTTCTTC.

This clone was recorded only once. The chain combines TRBV27 with TRBJ2-7, with 8 bases identical to TRBD1. The junction had 8 bases not matched to a gene; V was cut back by 3 bases and J by 4 bases. This CDR3 has 15 amino acids. Germline loops: CDR1 MNHEY, CDR2 SMNVEV (reference sequence). CDR3 in amino acids: CASSLGQGANYEQYF. CDR3 sequence (DNA): TGTGCCAGCAGTTTGGGGCAGGGGGCGAATTACGAGCAGTACTTC.

The V gene is TRBV7-9, the J gene TRBJ2-7; D might be TRBD1 (5 bases). The V end lost 3 bases, the J end lost 4 bases, and 16 bases lay between the germline ends. CDR3 size: 15 residues. Germline CDR1 SEHNR, CDR2 FQNEAQ (reference sequence). The CDR3 loop reads CASSFSIDSDYEQYF. The CDR3 nucleotides are TGTGCCAGCAGCTTCTCTATTGACAGTGATTACGAGCAGTACTTC.

This chain uses TRBV28 with TRBJ1-3; D remains unclear. V lost 6 bases to trimming and J lost 2 bases, with 8 bases between them. Germline lookup yields CDR1 MDHEN and CDR2 SYDVKM. The CDR3 consists of 13 residues. The CDR3 coding sequence is TGTGCCAGCAGAGACATGGCTGGAAACACCATATATTTT. This encodes CASRDMAGNTIYF.

The chain couples TRBV27 to TRBJ1-6; D gene unclear. Trimming shortened V by 3 bases and J by 4 bases, and 16 bases separated the two germline ends. This CDR3 contains 17 residues. The germline CDR1 and CDR2 sequences are MNHEY and SMNVEV (reference sequence). The chain's CDR3 is CASSFDGKFRYNSPLHF. CDR3 DNA sequence: TGTGCCAGCAGTTTTGACGGGAAATTTCGGTATAATTCACCCCTCCACTTT.

The V gene is TRBV27, the J gene TRBJ2-6, with D unclear. This CDR3 is 13 amino acids long. Germline V gene lookup returns CDR1 MNHEY and CDR2 SMNVEV (reference sequence). V was clipped by 3 bases and J by 2 bases, with 2 bases between them. CDR3 nucleotide sequence: TGTGCCAGCAGTTTCGCTGGGGCCAACGTCCTGACTTTC. Translation: CASSFAGANVLTF.

V usage is TRBV28 and J usage is TRBJ1-6; no definite D call. The CDR3 is 15 amino acids. The germline V and J ends were trimmed by 4 bases and 6 bases, with 13 bases remaining between them. Germline V gene sequence: CDR1 MDHEN, CDR2 SYDVKM. DNA for the CDR3: TGTGCCAGCAGTTCAACTCCGGGTCCTAATTCACCCCTCCACTTT. This translates into CASSSTPGPNSPLHF.

The V and J genes are TRBV28 and TRBJ1-5; D is ambiguous. The V end lost 3 bases, the J end lost 3 bases, and 9 bases lay between the germline ends. Germline-derived CDR1 and CDR2 are MDHEN and SYDVKM. This CDR3 has 14 amino acids. CDR3 region: CASSFLQTNQPQHF. The CDR3 bases are TGTGCCAGCAGTTTTTTACAGACCAATCAGCCCCAGCATTTT.

Details on this clone: Other nucleotide sequences in the sample specify the same CDR3. The rearrangement uses TRBV25-1 and TRBJ1-1; 7 bases align to TRBD1. The length of the CDR3 is 16 residues. V gave up 1 base and J gave up 0 bases; unmatched junction bases: 5. Germline CDR1 and CDR2: MGHDK and SYGVNS. The CDR3 DNA follows: TGTGCCAGCAGTGAATGGGACAGCCTCATGAACACTGAAGCTTTCTTT. It codes for CASSEWDSLMNTEAFF. Variable domain in full (rest from reference TRBV25-1 and TRBJ1-1): EADIYQTPRYLVIGTGKKITLECSQTMGHDKMYWYQQDPGMELHLIHYSYGVNSTEKGDLSSESTVSRIRTEHFPLTLESARPSHTSQYLCASSEWDSLMNTEAFFGQGTRLTVV.

The J gene is TRBJ2-1, the V gene TRBV14; tentatively, D is TRBD2 (5 bases). The CDR3 has 12 residues. The V end was cut by 2 bases, the J end by 9 bases, with 8 bases between. The V gene's germline CDR1 is SGHDN and CDR2 FVKESK. The CDR3 reads CASSQTRVEQFF. The CDR3 nucleotides read TGTGCCAGCAGCCAAACTAGGGTTGAGCAGTTCTTC.

The V and J genes are TRBV9 and TRBJ2-5; TRBD2 matches 9 bases. The CDR3 contains 15 residues. The trim removed 4 bases at V and 1 base at J, leaving 5 bases unmatched. Germline CDR1 SGDLS, CDR2 YYNGEE. CDR3 sequence reads: CASSTLAGSQETQYF. The CDR3 DNA reads TGTGCCAGCAGCACCCTAGCGGGGTCCCAAGAGACCCAGTACTTC.

CDR3 residues: CASNLSRGYEQYF. The CDR3 nucleotides read TGTGCCAGTAACCTATCCAGGGGATACGAGCAGTACTTC. The chain couples TRBV19 to TRBJ2-7; a weak D match, TRBD1 (6 bases). V was pared by 7 bases and J by 4 bases, with 14 bases between. CDR3 length: 13 amino acids. Per germline, CDR1 LNHDA and CDR2 SQIVND (reference sequence).

The chain uses TRBV27 and TRBJ2-1, with D possibly TRBD1 on 8 matching bases. V was trimmed by 4 bases and J by 4 bases, leaving 11 bases between them. The germline gives CDR1 MNHEY, CDR2 SMNVEV (reference sequence). This CDR3 region has 14 residues. In nucleotides, the CDR3 is TGTGCCAGCAGTTCACAGGGGGGGTACAATGAGCAGTTCTTC. Its protein product is CASSSQGGYNEQFF.

The V and J genes are TRBV30 and TRBJ2-1; 8 bases fit TRBD2. This CDR3 spans 15 amino acids. Per germline, CDR1 GTSNPN and CDR2 SVGIG (reference sequence). The trim removed 2 bases at V and 4 bases at J, leaving 7 bases unmatched. This chain's CDR3 is CAWSLSSGIYNEQFF. In DNA, the CDR3 is TGTGCCTGGAGTTTGAGTAGCGGGATTTACAATGAGCAGTTCTTC.